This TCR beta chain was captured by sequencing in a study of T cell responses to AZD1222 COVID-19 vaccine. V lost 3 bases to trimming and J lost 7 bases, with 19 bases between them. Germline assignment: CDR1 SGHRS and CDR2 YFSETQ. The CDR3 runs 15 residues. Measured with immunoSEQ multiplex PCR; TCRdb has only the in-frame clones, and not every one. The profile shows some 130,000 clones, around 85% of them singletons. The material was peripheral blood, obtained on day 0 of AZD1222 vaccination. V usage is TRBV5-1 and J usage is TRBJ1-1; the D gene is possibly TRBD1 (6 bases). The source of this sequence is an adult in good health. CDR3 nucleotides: TGCGCCAGCAGCTCCACAGGGTCGCCCGAGGGTGAAGCTTTCTTT. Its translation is CASSSTGSPEGEAFF.